The clone carrying this T cell receptor beta chain occurred a few times. Its cognate antigen is unknown. These data belong to a study of identical twins. Study results and caveats: Beta clonotypes that were abundant in cord blood contained fewer insertions, a pattern absent from memory repertoires. Monozygotic twin pairs showed more out-of-frame TCR alpha sharing than models estimated.

The authors used template switching to add a universal primer site and gave cDNA unique molecular identifiers. Each CDR3 protein is one row after TCRdb ran MiXCR on the 5' RACE reads. The profile shows around 490,000 distinct CDR3 sequences, about 16% of them singletons. The V gene lost 5 bases and the J gene lost 0 bases, with 13 bases spanning the gap. The CDR3 is 16 amino acids. In germline, CDR1 is SEHNR, CDR2 FQNEAQ (reference sequence). These sequences were also reported in another study, on yellow fever vaccine responses in identical twins. According to that study: Reportedly, twins showed a vaccine T cell response that looked partly convergent and partly personalized.

The chain recombines TRBV7-9 with TRBJ2-2; no firm D call. Sequencing input: CD4+ T cells sorted from blood. This receptor was obtained from a woman aged 18-30 years in good health. The CDR3: CASSDDPRANTGELFF. DNA for the CDR3: TGTGCCAGCAGCGATGACCCCCGCGCGAACACCGGGGAGCTGTTTTTT.